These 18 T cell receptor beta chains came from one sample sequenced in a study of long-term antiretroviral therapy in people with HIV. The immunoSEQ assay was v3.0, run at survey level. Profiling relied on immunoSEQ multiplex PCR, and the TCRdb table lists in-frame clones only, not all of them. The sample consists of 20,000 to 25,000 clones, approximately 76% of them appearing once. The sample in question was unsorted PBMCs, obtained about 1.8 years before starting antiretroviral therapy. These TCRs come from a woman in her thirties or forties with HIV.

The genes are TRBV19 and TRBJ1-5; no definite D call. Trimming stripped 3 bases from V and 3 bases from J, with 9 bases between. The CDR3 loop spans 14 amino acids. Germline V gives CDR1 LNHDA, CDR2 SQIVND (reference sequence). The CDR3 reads CASSIKGYNQPQHF. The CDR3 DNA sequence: TGTGCCAGTAGTATCAAAGGGTACAATCAGCCCCAGCATTTT. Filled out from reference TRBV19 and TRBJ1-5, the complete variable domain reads DGGITQSPKYLFRKEGQNVTLSCEQNLNHDAMYWYRQDPGQGLRLIYYSQIVNDFQKGDIAEGYSVSREKKESFPLTVTSAQKNPTAFYLCASSIKGYNQPQHFGDGTRLSIL.

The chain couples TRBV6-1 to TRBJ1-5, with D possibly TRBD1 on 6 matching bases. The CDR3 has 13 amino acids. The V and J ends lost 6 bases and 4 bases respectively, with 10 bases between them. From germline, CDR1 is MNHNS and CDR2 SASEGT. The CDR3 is CASRKGGNQPQHF. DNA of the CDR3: TGTGCCAGCAGAAAGGGGGGGAATCAGCCCCAGCATTTT.

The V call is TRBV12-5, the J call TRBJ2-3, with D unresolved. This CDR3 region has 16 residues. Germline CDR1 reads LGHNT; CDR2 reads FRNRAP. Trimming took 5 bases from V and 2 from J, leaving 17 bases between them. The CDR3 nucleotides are TGTGCTAGTGGTGTGGGTGGTGGCGGTTCCACAGATACGCAGTATTTT. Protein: CASGVGGGGSTDTQYF.

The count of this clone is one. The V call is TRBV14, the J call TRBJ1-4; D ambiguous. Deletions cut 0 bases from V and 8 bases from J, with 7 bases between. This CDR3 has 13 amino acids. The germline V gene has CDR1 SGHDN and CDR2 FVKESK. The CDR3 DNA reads TGTGCCAGCAGCCAAGATGCTCGGGAAAAACTGTTTTTT. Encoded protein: CASSQDAREKLFF.

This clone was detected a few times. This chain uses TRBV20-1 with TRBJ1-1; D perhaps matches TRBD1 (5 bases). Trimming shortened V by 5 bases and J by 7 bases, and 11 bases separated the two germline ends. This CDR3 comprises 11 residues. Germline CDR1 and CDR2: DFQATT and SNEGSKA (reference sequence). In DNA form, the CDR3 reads TGCAGTGCTGATCAGGGAAGTGAAGCTTTCTTT. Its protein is CSADQGSEAFF.

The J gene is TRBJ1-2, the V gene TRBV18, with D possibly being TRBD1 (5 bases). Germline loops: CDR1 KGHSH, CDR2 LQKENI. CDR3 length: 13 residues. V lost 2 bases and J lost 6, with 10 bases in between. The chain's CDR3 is CASSPRGSDGYTF. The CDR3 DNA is TGTGCCAGCTCACCAAGGGGAAGTGATGGCTACACCTTC.

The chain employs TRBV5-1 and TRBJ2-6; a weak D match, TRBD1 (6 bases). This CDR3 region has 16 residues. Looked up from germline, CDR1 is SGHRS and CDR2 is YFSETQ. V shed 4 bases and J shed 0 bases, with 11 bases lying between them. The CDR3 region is CASSPTGSSGANVLTF. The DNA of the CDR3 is TGCGCCAGCAGCCCAACAGGGTCCTCTGGGGCCAACGTCCTGACTTTC.

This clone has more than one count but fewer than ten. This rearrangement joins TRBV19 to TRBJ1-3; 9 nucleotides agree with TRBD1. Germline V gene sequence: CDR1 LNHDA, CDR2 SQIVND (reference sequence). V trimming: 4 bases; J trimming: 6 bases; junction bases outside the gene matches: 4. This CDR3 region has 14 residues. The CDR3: CASSRTGEINTIYF. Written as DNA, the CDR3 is TGTGCCAGTAGTAGGACAGGGGAAATAAACACCATATATTTT.

The CDR3 DNA follows: TGTGCCAGCAGCCAAGATGCAGCGGGGGTCACAGATACGCAGTATTTT. Translation: CASSQDAAGVTDTQYF. The V and J genes are TRBV4-2 and TRBJ2-3; 8 positions agree with TRBD2. V lost 0 bases to trimming and J lost 2 bases; unmatched junction nucleotides: 4. Germline lookup yields CDR1 LGHNA and CDR2 YNFKEQ. This CDR3 has 16 residues.

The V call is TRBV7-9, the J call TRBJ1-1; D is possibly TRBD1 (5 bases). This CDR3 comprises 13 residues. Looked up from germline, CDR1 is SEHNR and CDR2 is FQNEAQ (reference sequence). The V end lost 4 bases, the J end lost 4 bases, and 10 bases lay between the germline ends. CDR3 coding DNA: TGTGCCAGCAGCTGGGGGGAGCGCACTGAAGCTTTCTTT. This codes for CASSWGERTEAFF.

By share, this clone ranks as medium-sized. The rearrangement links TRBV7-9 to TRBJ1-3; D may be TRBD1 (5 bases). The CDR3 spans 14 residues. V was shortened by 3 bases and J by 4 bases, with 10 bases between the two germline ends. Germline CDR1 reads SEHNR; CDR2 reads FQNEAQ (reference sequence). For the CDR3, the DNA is TGTGCCAGCAGCTTGCAGGGCGCAGGAAACACCATATATTTT. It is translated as CASSLQGAGNTIYF.

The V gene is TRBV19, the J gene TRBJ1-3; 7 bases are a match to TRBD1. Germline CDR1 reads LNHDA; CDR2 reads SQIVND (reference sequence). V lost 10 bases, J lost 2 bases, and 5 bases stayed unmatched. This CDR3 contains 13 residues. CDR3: CATSGTAGNTIYF. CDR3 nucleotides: TGTGCCACCTCCGGGACAGCTGGAAACACCATATATTTT.

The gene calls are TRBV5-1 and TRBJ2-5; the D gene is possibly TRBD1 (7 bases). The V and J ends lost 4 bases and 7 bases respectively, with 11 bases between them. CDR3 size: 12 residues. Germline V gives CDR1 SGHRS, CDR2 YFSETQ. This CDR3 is CASSDQGGTQYF. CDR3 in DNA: TGCGCCAGCAGCGACCAGGGGGGGACCCAGTACTTC.

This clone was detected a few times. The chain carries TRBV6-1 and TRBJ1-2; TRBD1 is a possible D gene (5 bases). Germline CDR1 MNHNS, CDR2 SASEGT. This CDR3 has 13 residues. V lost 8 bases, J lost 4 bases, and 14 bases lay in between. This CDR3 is CASGPERGYGYTF. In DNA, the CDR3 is TGTGCCAGCGGACCAGAGAGGGGCTATGGCTACACCTTC.

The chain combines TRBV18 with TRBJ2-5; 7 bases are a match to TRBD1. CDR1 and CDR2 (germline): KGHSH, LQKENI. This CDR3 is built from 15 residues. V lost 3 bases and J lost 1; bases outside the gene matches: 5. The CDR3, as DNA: TGTGCCAGCTCACCTCAACAGGGGCCCCAAGAGACCCAGTACTTC. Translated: CASSPQQGPQETQYF.

The CDR3 sequence: CATSREGSLRELFF. The DNA for the CDR3 is TGTGCCACCAGCAGAGAAGGGAGTCTCCGGGAGCTGTTTTTT. V gene TRBV15 combines with J gene TRBJ2-2, with D possibly being TRBD2 (5 bases). The germline V gene encodes CDR1 LNHNV and CDR2 YYDKDF (reference sequence). This CDR3 has 14 amino acids. Trimming stripped 0 bases from V and 9 bases from J, with 11 bases between.

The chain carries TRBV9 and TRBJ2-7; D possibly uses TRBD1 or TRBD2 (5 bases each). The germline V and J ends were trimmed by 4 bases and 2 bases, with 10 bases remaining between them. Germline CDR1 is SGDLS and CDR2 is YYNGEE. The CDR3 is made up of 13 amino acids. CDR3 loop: CASSPADTYEQYF. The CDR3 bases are TGTGCCAGCAGCCCAGCGGACACCTACGAGCAGTACTTC. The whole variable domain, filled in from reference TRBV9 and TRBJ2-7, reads DSGVTQTPKHLITATGQRVTLRCSPRSGDLSVYWYQQSLDQGLQFLIQYYNGEERAKGNILERFSAQQFPDLHSELNLSSLELGDSALYFCASSPADTYEQYFGPGTRLTVT.

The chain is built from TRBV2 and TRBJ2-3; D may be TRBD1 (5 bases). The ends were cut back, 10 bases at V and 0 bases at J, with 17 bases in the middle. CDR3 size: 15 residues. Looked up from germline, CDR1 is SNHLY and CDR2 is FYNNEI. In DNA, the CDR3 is TGTGCCAACCCTAAGGGGTCCACCAGCACAGATACGCAGTATTTT. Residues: CANPKGSTSTDTQYF.